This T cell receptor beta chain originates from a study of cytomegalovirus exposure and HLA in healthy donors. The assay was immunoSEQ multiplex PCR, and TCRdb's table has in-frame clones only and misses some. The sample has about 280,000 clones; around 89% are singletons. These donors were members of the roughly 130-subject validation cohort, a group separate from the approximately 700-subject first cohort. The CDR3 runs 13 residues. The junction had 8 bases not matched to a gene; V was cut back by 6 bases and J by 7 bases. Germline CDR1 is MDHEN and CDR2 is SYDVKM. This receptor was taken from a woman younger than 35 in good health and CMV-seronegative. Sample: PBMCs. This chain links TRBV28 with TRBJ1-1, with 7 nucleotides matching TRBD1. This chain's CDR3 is CASSTTGHGEAFF. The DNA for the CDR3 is TGTGCCAGCAGCACGACAGGGCACGGTGAAGCTTTCTTT.